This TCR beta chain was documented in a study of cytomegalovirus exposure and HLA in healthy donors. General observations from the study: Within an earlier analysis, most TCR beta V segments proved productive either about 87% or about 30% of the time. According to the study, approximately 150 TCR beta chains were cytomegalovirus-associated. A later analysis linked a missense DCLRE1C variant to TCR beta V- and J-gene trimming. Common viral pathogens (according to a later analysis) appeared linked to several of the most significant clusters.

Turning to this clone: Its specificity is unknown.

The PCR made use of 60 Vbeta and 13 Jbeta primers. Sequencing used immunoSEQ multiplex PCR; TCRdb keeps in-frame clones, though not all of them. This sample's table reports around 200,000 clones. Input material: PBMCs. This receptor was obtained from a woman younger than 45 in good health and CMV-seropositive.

DNA for the CDR3: TGTGCCAGCTCACCAAACCGGGACTTAAACATGAACACTGAAGCTTTCTTT. It yields the protein CASSPNRDLNMNTEAFF. The gene calls are TRBV18 and TRBJ1-1; tentative D call: TRBD1 (5 bases). Trimming took off 2 bases at V and 0 bases at J, with 16 bases between the two ends. The CDR3 totals 17 residues. The germline V gene encodes CDR1 KGHSH and CDR2 LQKENI.